This is a list of T cell receptor beta chains from one sample in a study of graft-versus-host responses after intestinal transplantation. Assay: immunoSEQ multiplex PCR; the TCRdb copy retains only in-frame clones and omits some. Of about 99,000 clones listed, approximately 84% are singletons. No antigens are known for them. Sequencing was performed on unstimulated CD4+ T cells sorted from spleen or lymph node cells, taken before intestinal transplant. These receptors all stem from a human donor who received an intestinal transplant. CDR3s include the opening cysteine and the closing phenylalanine or tryptophan. The D gene is left open where the match is weak. Clone size, where shown, is once, few, many, or a class for clones that have expanded.

D gene	clone size	V gene	J gene	CDR3 DNA	CDR3 protein
-	-	TRBV2	TRBJ1-2	TGTGCCAGCAGCCCTGACGGCAACTATGGCTACACCTTC	CASSPDGNYGYTF
-	-	TRBV6-5	TRBJ2-5	TGTGCCAGCAGTGAAGACTACCAAGAGACCCAGTACTTC	CASSEDYQETQYF
-	-	TRBV5-6	TRBJ1-2	TGTGCCAGCAGCTTGCAGGGACAATCGGGCTATGGCTACACCTTC	CASSLQGQSGYGYTF
-	-	TRBV6-1	TRBJ2-2	TGTGCCAGCAGTACAGCGGGCACCGGGGAGCTGTTTTTT	CASSTAGTGELFF
TRBD1	-	TRBV29-1	TRBJ2-3	TGCAGCGTTAGGACAGGGGGCGCGGATACGCAGTATTTT	CSVRTGGADTQYF
-	-	TRBV7-6	TRBJ1-1	TGTGCCAGCAGCTTAGTTACAAGGGGGGACCAAGCTTTCTTT	CASSLVTRGDQAFF
-	-	TRBV4-1	TRBJ2-7	TGCGCCAGCAGCCAAGCGCCGCGGGCGGGGGCCCCTGGCGAGCAGTACTTC	CASSQAPRAGAPGEQYF
TRBD1	-	TRBV19	TRBJ1-3	TGTGCCAGTAGTATAGGGACAGGAGGCTTCGGAAACACCATATATTTT	CASSIGTGGFGNTIYF
-	-	TRBV5-1	TRBJ1-1	TGCGCCAGCAGCTGGGCGGGGGACACTGAAGCTTTCTTT	CASSWAGDTEAFF
-	once	TRBV11-2	TRBJ2-7	TGTGCCAGCAGCTTAGTAGGGGCGGTTTTCAACCGGGGCGAGCAGTACTTC	CASSLVGAVFNRGEQYF
TRBD1	once	TRBV7-9	TRBJ1-4	TGTGCCAGCAGCTTCGGACAGGGAGCCGAAAAACTGTTTTTT	CASSFGQGAEKLFF
-	-	TRBV2	TRBJ2-5	TGTGCCAGCAGTGTGGAACACCTCAGGGCGGAGACCCAGTACTTC	CASSVEHLRAETQYF
TRBD2	-	TRBV18	TRBJ2-5	TGTGCCAGCTCACCCGGAACTAGCGCAGAGACCCAGTACTTC	CASSPGTSAETQYF
TRBD1	-	TRBV4-1	TRBJ1-5	TGCGCCAGCAGCCGTCTCAGGGGGGGAGGTCAGCCCCAGCATTTT	CASSRLRGGGQPQHF
TRBD2	-	TRBV18	TRBJ2-3	TGTGCCAGCCGGACTAGCGGGGGCACAGATACGCAGTATTTT	CASRTSGGTDTQYF
TRBD2	-	TRBV5-6	TRBJ2-3	TGTGCCAGCAGCTTGGTGGGTAGCGGGAAAACGCAGTATTTT	CASSLVGSGKTQYF
-	-	TRBV7-2	TRBJ2-3	TGTGCCAGCAGCTTAGCTAGCGGCCCGGGGGTAGATACGCAGTATTTT	CASSLASGPGVDTQYF
-	-	TRBV6-1	TRBJ2-3	TGTGCCAGCAGCCGAACACAGGGTTCAGATACGCAGTATTTT	CASSRTQGSDTQYF
-	-	TRBV11-2	TRBJ2-7	TGTGCCAGCAGCTTACTACAGGGCTACGAGCAGTACTTC	CASSLLQGYEQYF
TRBD2	-	TRBV9	TRBJ2-5	TGTGCCAGCAGCGTAGGCTCCCTAGCGGGATTAGAGACCCAGTACTTC	CASSVGSLAGLETQYF
-	-	TRBV9	TRBJ1-3	TGTGCCAGCAGCGTAGCTTCGGGTCCTGGAAACACCATATATTTT	CASSVASGPGNTIYF
-	-	TRBV10-2	TRBJ2-7	TGCGCCAGCAGTAACTCCGAGGGGCAGGGTTACGAGCAGTACTTC	CASSNSEGQGYEQYF
-	few	TRBV6-1	TRBJ2-6	TGTGCCAGCAGTGGGGCTGAGTCTGGGGCCAACGTCCTGACTTTC	CASSGAESGANVLTF
TRBD1	-	TRBV19	TRBJ2-1	TGTGCCAGTAGTAAGGACAGGGGGAATAATGAGCAGTTCTTC	CASSKDRGNNEQFF
-	few	TRBV7-9	TRBJ2-5	TGTGCCAGCAGCTTCGGGCAGGAACAAGAGACCCAGTACTTC	CASSFGQEQETQYF
-	-	TRBV12-5	TRBJ1-2	TGTGCTAGCAGCCCGGCCTTCAGGGAAGCCTATGGCTACACCTTC	CASSPAFREAYGYTF
TRBD2	-	TRBV5-4	TRBJ2-7	TGTGCCAGCAGCTTGGGGACTAGCGGCACCTACGAGCAGTACTTC	CASSLGTSGTYEQYF
-	-	TRBV5-4	TRBJ2-3	TGTGCCAGCAGCTTGGCCGGACGGGGGAAGGATACGCAGTATTTT	CASSLAGRGKDTQYF
-	-	TRBV12-5	TRBJ2-2	TGTGCTAGTGGTTTGCTAGCCGGGGAGCTGTTTTTT	CASGLLAGELFF
TRBD1	-	TRBV19	TRBJ2-1	TGTGCCAGTAGTATTGGACAGGGGGTCGCTGAGCAGTTCTTC	CASSIGQGVAEQFF
-	-	TRBV2	TRBJ1-4	TGTGCCAGCAGTTTCGGAGGCCTGGAAAAACTGTTTTTT	CASSFGGLEKLFF
-	-	TRBV11-2	TRBJ1-4	TGTGCCAGCAGCTTAGGAGAGGAAAAACTGTTTTTT	CASSLGEEKLFF
-	few	TRBV5-5	TRBJ1-1	TGTGCCAGCAGCTTGGAGATGAACACTGAAGCTTTCTTT	CASSLEMNTEAFF
TRBD1	-	TRBV18	TRBJ2-7	TGTGCCAGCTCACTCGACAGGGTAGAGCAGTACTTC	CASSLDRVEQYF
TRBD2	once	TRBV7-4	TRBJ2-1	TGTGCCAGCCCTCCCCGGGGACTACAAGACAATGAGCAGTTCTTC	CASPPRGLQDNEQFF
-	-	TRBV15	TRBJ2-1	TGTGCCACCAGCTTCGCCTCTCTCGGAAGCTCCTACAATGAGCAGTTCTTC	CATSFASLGSSYNEQFF
-	-	TRBV15	TRBJ2-7	TGTGCCACCAGCCGCAGAGATGATGGTAGCGGAGTCCAGTACTTC	CATSRRDDGSGVQYF
-	-	TRBV11-2	TRBJ2-7	TGTGCCAGCAGCAATAGCGGAGGCTCCTACGAGCAGTACTTC	CASSNSGGSYEQYF
-	-	TRBV29-1	TRBJ2-3	TGCAGCGCCGTACTAACGGCAGAATACACAGATACGCAGTATTTT	CSAVLTAEYTDTQYF
-	once	TRBV11-1	TRBJ1-1	TGTGCCAGCAGCTTAGCGCGACACGCGAACACTGAAGCTTTCTTT	CASSLARHANTEAFF
-	-	TRBV9	TRBJ1-1	TGTGCCAGCAGCGGACAGCCTGGGAACACTGAAGCTTTCTTT	CASSGQPGNTEAFF
-	few	TRBV6-1	TRBJ2-2	TGTGCCAGCAGTCCCCGGACAGCGAACACCGGGGAGCTGTTTTTT	CASSPRTANTGELFF
TRBD1	-	TRBV9	TRBJ1-5	TGTGCCAGCAGCGGCGGGACAGACTACAATCAGCCCCAGCATTTT	CASSGGTDYNQPQHF
-	-	TRBV4-2	TRBJ1-6	TGTGCCAGCAGCCAAGAGTTGACTGCAAATTCACCCCTCCACTTT	CASSQELTANSPLHF
-	once	TRBV29-1	TRBJ1-4	TGCAGCCTAGGATCCGGTGAAAAACTGTTTTTT	CSLGSGEKLFF
TRBD1	once	TRBV7-3	TRBJ1-1	TGTGCCAGCAGCAGGACAGGGGGAGCGAACACTGAAGCTTTCTTT	CASSRTGGANTEAFF
TRBD2	-	TRBV18	TRBJ2-7	TGTGCCAGCTCGTTAGCGGGGGAGGTGTACGAGCAGTACTTC	CASSLAGEVYEQYF
-	-	TRBV6-5	TRBJ1-1	TGTGCCAGCAGAGACTTCGGCGGCTTGAACACTGAAGCTTTCTTT	CASRDFGGLNTEAFF
-	once	TRBV5-4	TRBJ2-3	TGTGCCAGCAGCCCGGGCGGGGGCACAGATACGCAGTATTTT	CASSPGGGTDTQYF
-	-	TRBV5-1	TRBJ2-7	TGCGCCAGCAGCTTGGGGCAGGGCGTAACCTCCTACGAGCAGTACTTC	CASSLGQGVTSYEQYF
TRBD1	-	TRBV12-5	TRBJ1-2	TGTGCTAGTGGTTTGTATGGGGACAGGGCCTATGGCTACACCTTC	CASGLYGDRAYGYTF
-	-	TRBV7-3	TRBJ1-1	TGTGCCAGCAGCTTCGAGATGAACACTGAAGCTTTCTTT	CASSFEMNTEAFF
TRBD1	-	TRBV6-1	TRBJ1-2	TGTGCCAGCAAAGATACAGGGGTTCTAAGCTATGGCTACACCTTC	CASKDTGVLSYGYTF